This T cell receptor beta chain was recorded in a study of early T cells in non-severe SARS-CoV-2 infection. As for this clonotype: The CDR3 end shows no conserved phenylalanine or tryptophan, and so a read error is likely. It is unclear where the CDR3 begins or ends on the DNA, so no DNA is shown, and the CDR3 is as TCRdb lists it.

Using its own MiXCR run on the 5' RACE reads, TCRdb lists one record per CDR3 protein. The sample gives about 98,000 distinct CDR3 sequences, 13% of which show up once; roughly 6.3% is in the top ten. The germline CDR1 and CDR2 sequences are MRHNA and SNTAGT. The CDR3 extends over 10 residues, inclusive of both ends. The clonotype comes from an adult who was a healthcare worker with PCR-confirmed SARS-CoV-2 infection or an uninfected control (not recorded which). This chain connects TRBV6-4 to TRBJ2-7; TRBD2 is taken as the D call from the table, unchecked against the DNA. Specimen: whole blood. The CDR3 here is CANKGGTPGL.